The T cell receptor (beta chain) described here comes from a study of T cell responses to AZD1222 COVID-19 vaccine. For the study at large: Pooled in the analysis were second doses at about 4 or about 12 weeks. Study-wide results and caveats: A rise in Spike-specific TCR breadth and depth followed two AZD1222 doses. AZD1222 recipients seropositive at baseline numbered only six or seven. The reported proportion of spike-specific TCRs targeting unmutated variant regions was nearly half.

The CDR3 consists of 16 residues. The V and J ends lost 4 bases and 4 bases, in that order; junction bases with no gene match: 11. Clones were sequenced by immunoSEQ multiplex PCR, and TCRdb holds only the in-frame ones, with some missing. Altogether approximately 150,000 clones are present, less than 95% being singletons, with the ten largest covering 1.3%. In this sample, this clone turned up once. Its antigen is unidentified. The receptor's source is an adult in good health. Sequencing was performed on peripheral blood, taken on day 0 of AZD1222 vaccination. The chain has TRBV6-7 and TRBJ2-3; 7 bases map to TRBD2. TRBV6-7 counts as an open reading frame of uncertain function. CDR3 nucleotides: TGTGCCAGCAGTTCTCTTTTGGCGGGAGACGCAGATACGCAGTATTTT. This translates into CASSSLLAGDADTQYF.